The TCR beta chain described here comes from a study of blood T cell repertoires in COVID-19. Study-wide context: The analysed material was cDNA or gDNA that came from T cells, B-cell-depleted T cells, or PBMCs.

The authors' processing: The assay estimated nucleated cells by amplifying reference gene primers. Only in-frame clones appear in the TCRdb table, and some are missing; sequencing was by immunoSEQ multiplex PCR. V and J calls plus clone size are reproduced from that table; the DNA served to infer D and trimming. The table lists roughly 250,000 clones, 90% to 95% of them singletons, with 1.9% in the top ten. Trimming left V 4 bases short and J 1 base short, with 7 bases between. Germline V lookup: CDR1 SNHLY, CDR2 FYNNEI. CDR3 length: 13 residues. The participants were between roughly 18 and 100 years old and came from 24 US areas. Recovered participants had two consecutive negative NP/OP PCR tests, healthcare professional clearance, or symptom resolution.

This receptor was taken from a woman aged 18-29 years who had recovered from COVID-19. Sequencing used PBMCs or T cells enriched from blood (not recorded which). The rearrangement links TRBV2 to TRBJ1-1, with no clear D. CDR3 DNA: TGTGCCAGCAGTGCCACACGGAACACTGAAGCTTTCTTT. This codes for CASSATRNTEAFF.